A single sample is the source of the 8 T cell receptor beta chains below, sequenced in a study of T cells after posttransplantation cyclophosphamide listed by TCRdb under 2016. The library was prepared using the immunoSEQ multiplex PCR assay. The table was pulled from immuneACCESS by TCRdb, which kept in-frame rearrangements only. Such tables lose some clones; where checked, under half of the loss comes from unresolved V genes, and the rest has no known cause. Recorded for this sample are some 53,000 clones; 86% of them occurred a single time. Less than 3.5% of the sample belongs to the ten largest clones. The sample was PBMCs. The receptor set was obtained from a man in his thirties or forties with a blood cancer, CMV-positive, and with a related stem cell donor.

V usage is TRBV2 and J usage is TRBJ2-5; unclear D gene. The J call is doubtful: the DNA matches TRBJ2-7 better. The germline CDR1 and CDR2 sequences are SNHLY and FYNNEI. CDR3 size: 13 residues. CDR3 DNA sequence: TGTGCCAGCAGTTTTAACAGAATGTACGAGCAGTACTTC. Protein sequence: CASSFNRMYEQYF.

This chain uses TRBV6-5 with TRBJ1-4; 7 bases line up with TRBD1. The CDR3 extends over 14 amino acids. The junction had 6 bases not matched to a gene; V was cut back by 4 bases and J by 7 bases. Germline CDR1 reads MNHEY; CDR2 reads SVGAGI. This CDR3 is CASSFAQGPEKLFF. CDR3 bases: TGTGCCAGCAGTTTTGCACAGGGGCCTGAAAAACTGTTTTTT.

The chain combines TRBV7-2 with TRBJ1-3, with D maybe TRBD1 (6 bases). The germline gives CDR1 SGHTA, CDR2 FQGNSA. V lost 5 bases to trimming and J lost 3 bases, with 20 bases between them. The CDR3 runs 17 residues. CDR3 protein: CASSPPPAGANGNTIYF. In nucleotides, the CDR3 is TGTGCCAGCAGCCCTCCCCCCGCGGGGGCTAATGGAAACACCATATATTTT.

The chain has TRBV29-1 and TRBJ1-2, with TRBD1 matching over 7 bases. CDR1 and CDR2 (germline): SQVTM, ANQGSEA. The CDR3 sequence is 15 residues long. V was clipped by 0 bases and J by 1 base; unmatched bases: 5. The CDR3 loop is CSVEDLQGGNYGYTF. DNA of the CDR3: TGCAGCGTTGAAGATCTCCAGGGGGGTAACTATGGCTACACCTTC.

The chain combines TRBV11-3 with TRBJ2-1, with 7 bases lining up with TRBD1. The CDR3 contains 16 residues. The V gene's germline CDR1 is SGHNT and CDR2 YENEEA. With 6 bases clipped from V and 4 bases from J, the junction kept 12 bases outside the gene matches. CDR3 in DNA: TGTGCCAGCAGTGGGCCGTATAGCAGGGGGTACAATGAGCAGTTCTTC. Translating gives CASSGPYSRGYNEQFF. The full variable domain, rest sourced from reference TRBV11-3 and TRBJ2-1, is EAGVVQSPRYKIIEKKQPVAFWCNPISGHNTLYWYLQNLGQGPELLIRYENEEAVDDSQLPKDRFSAERLKGVDSTLKIQPAELGDSAVYLCASSGPYSRGYNEQFFGPGTRLTVL.

The chain joins TRBV7-9 to TRBJ1-2, with TRBD1 matching 7 bases. This CDR3 has 14 residues. CDR1 and CDR2 from the germline V gene are SEHNR and FQNEAQ (reference sequence). J gave up 5 bases and V 3 bases, and 6 bases lay outside the gene matches. CDR3 in amino acids: CASSLAGQPYGYTF. In nucleotides, the CDR3 is TGTGCCAGCAGCTTGGCGGGACAGCCATATGGCTACACCTTC.

The chain uses TRBV4-2 and TRBJ2-7; 8 bases fit TRBD1. This CDR3 contains 15 residues. V lost 1 base, J lost 4 bases, and 6 bases stayed unmatched. Germline-derived CDR1 and CDR2 are LGHNA and YNFKEQ. The CDR3 sequence: CASSQGRDRKYEQYF. The DNA for the CDR3 is TGTGCCAGCAGCCAAGGCCGGGACAGGAAATACGAGCAGTACTTC.

The V call is TRBV25-1, the J call TRBJ2-7; possibly TRBD1 for D (5 bases). This CDR3 comprises 15 residues. CDR1 and CDR2 (germline): MGHDK, SYGVNS. The V end lost 1 base, the J end lost 2 bases, and 12 bases lay between the germline ends. CDR3 region: CASSEWAGKAYEQYF. Written as DNA, the CDR3 is TGTGCCAGCAGTGAATGGGCAGGGAAGGCCTACGAGCAGTACTTC.